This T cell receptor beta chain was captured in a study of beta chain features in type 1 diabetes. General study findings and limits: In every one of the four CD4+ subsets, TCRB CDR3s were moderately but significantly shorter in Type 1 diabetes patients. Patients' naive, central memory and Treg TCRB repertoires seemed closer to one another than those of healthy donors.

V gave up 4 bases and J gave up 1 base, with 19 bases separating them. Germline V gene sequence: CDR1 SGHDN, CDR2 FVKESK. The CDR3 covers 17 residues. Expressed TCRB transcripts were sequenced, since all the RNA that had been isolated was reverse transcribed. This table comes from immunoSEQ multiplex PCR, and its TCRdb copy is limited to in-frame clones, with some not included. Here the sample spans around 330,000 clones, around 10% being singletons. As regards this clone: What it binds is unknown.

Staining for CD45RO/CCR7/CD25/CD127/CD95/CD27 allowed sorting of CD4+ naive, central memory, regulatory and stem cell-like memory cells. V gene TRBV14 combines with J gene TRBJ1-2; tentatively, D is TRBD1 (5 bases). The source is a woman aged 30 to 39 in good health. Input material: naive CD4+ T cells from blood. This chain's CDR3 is CASSRTKLTAINYGYTF. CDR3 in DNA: TGTGCCAGCAGCCGCACAAAATTGACAGCGATTAACTATGGCTACACCTTC.